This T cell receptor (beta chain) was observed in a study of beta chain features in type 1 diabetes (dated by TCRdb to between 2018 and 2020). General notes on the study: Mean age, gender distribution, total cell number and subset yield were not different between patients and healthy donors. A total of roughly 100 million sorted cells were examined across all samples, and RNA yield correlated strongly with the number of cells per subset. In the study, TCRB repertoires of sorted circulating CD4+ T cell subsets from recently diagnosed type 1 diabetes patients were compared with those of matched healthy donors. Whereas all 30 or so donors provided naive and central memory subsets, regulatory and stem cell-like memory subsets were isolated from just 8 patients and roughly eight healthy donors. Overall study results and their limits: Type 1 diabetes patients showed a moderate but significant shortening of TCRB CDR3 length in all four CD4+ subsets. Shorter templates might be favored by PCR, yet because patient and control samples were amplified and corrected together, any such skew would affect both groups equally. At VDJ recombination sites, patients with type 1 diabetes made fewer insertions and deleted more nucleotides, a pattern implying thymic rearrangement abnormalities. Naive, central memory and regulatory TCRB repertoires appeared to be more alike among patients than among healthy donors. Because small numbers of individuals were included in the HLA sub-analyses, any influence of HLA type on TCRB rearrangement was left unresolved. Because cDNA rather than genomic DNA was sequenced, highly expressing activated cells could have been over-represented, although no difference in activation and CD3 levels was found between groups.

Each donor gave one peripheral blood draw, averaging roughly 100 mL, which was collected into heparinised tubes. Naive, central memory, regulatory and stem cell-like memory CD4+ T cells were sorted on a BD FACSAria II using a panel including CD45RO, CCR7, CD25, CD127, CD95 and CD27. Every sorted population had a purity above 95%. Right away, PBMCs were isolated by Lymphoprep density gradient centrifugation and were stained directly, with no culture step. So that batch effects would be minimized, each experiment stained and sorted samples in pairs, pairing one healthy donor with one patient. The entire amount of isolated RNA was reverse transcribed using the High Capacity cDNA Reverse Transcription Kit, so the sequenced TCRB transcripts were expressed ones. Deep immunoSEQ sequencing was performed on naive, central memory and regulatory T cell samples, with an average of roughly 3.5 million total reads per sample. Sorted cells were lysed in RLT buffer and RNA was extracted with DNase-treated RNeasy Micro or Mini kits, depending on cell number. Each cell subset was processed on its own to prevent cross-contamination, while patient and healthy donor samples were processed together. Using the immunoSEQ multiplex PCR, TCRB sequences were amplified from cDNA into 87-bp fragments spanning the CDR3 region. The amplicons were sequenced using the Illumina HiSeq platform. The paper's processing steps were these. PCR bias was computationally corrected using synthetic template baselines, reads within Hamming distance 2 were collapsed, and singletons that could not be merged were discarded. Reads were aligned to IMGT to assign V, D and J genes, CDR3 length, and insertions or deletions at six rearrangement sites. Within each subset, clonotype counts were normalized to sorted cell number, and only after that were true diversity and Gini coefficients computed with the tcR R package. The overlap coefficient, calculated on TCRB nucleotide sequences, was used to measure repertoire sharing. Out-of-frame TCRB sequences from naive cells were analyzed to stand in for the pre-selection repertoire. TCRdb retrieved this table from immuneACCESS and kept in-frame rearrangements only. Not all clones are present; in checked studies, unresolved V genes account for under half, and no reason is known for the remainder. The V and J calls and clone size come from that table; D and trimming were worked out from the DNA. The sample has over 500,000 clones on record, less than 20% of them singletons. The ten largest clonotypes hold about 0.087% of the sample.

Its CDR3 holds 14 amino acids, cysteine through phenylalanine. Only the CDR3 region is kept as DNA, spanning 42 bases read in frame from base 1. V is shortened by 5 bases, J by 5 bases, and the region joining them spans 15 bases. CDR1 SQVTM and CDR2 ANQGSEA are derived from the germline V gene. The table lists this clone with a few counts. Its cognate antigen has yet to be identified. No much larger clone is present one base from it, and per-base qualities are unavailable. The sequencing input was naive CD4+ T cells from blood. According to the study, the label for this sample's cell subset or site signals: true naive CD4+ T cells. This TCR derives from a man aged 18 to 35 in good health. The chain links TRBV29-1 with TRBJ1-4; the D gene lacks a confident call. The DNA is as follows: TGCAGCGTTCTGGTGGGCAGGAGAAATGAAAAACTGTTTTTT. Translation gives CSVLVGRRNEKLFF. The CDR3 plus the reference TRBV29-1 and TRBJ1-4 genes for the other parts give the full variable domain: SAVISQKPSRDICQRGTSLTIQCQVDSQVTMMFWYRQQPGQSLTLIATANQGSEATYESGFVIDKFPISRPNLTFSTLTVSNMSPEDSSIYLCSVLVGRRNEKLFFGSGTQLSVL.